The present entry profiles one T cell receptor beta chain with its context. What this receptor recognizes is not known. No much larger clone is present one base from it, and per-base qualities are unavailable. The data originate from a study of T cell responses to AZD1222 COVID-19 vaccine (dated by TCRdb to about 2021). About the study as a whole: AZD1222 recipients given second doses at about 4 weeks or at about 12 weeks were pooled, since spike-specific TCR depth and breadth were not found to differ between the two schedules. Trial participants were enrolled by age into 18-55, 56-69 and 70-plus year subgroups, with approximately 160, 26 and 62 TCR-sequenced participants respectively. TCR sequencing covered roughly 230 trial participants: approximately 200 given two doses of AZD1222 and approximately 25 given two doses of MenACWY control vaccine.

Study-wide conclusions, independent of this receptor: Conclusions about previously exposed vaccinees are limited, since just six or seven AZD1222 recipients were seropositive for SARS-CoV-2 at baseline. CD4 TCRs associated with the vaccine covered the entire spike protein, and the dominant responses were in regions 160-218 and 743-854. The 56-69-year group was small, and its depth increase did not reach significance, likely because of low power. Nearly half of unique spike-specific TCRs reportedly recognized epitopes outside regions mutated in the B.1.351 and B.1.1.7 variants. Spike-specific TCR breadth and depth rose significantly after two AZD1222 doses compared with day 0 and with MenACWY recipients. Most participants were white British and females outnumbered males, and the authors suggested that clonal diversity may have been underestimated. No day 14 peak-response samples were available, so repertoires were characterized only after the peak T cell response.

The CDR3 regions of human TCRbeta chains were subjected to immunosequencing. The paper's processing steps were these. TCRs in the repertoires were compared against a reference library of SARS-CoV-2-specific TCRs that had been generated with the MIRA antigen-specificity platform. Breadth was defined as the fraction of unique TCRs that were SARS-CoV-2-associated, and depth was defined as the fraction of total T cells that were SARS-CoV-2-associated. Using the MIRA data, each spike-specific TCR was assigned both to the spike region to which the TCR was reactive and to a CD4 or CD8 class. Log10-transformed breadth and depth values were compared by one-way ANOVA with Sidak's multiple comparisons tests. Sourced from immuneACCESS, this table was stored by TCRdb with only in-frame sequences that have V and J called. A share of the clones is absent; for the studies checked, an unresolved V gene accounts for under half, and the remainder has no known explanation. The V and J calls and clone size were taken over from that table, and D and trimming were inferred from the DNA. A total of approximately 120,000 clones appear in this sample, around 87% of them only once. The ten largest clonotypes hold about 10% of the sample.

The time point label corresponds to: baseline before first vaccination. Vaccinee samples were obtained from the UK trials COV001 and COV002, which included a single-blind randomized controlled phase 2/3 trial of AZD1222 (ChAdOx1 nCoV-19) in healthy adults. For TCRbeta chain sequencing, PBMC samples from trial participants were taken at day 0 and at day 28 after the second dose. V is cut back by 3 bases and J by 7 bases, with 10 bases in the junction unmatched. Its CDR3 holds 17 amino acids, cysteine through phenylalanine. The CDR3 DNA has 51 bases and is translated from base 1. Based on the germline V gene, the CDR1 and CDR2 sequences are SGHRS and YFSETQ.

The sequence came from an adult in good health. The rearranged segments are TRBV5-1 and TRBJ1-4, with 12 junctional bases fitting TRBD1. The specimen was peripheral blood, collected on day 0 of AZD1222 vaccination. At the DNA level, the sequence is TGCGCCAGCAGCTGGGGACAGGGGGCCCGGCAAACTGAAAAACTGTTTTTT. Its protein product is CASSWGQGARQTEKLFF.